This TCR beta chain was identified in a study of OX40 agonist ivuxolimab in advanced cancers. Looking at the study overall: Two patients with cutaneous melanoma and one with hepatocellular carcinoma, three in total, showed partial responses.

Trimming at V came to 4 bases and at J to 4 bases, leaving 6 bases not matched to a gene. The CDR3 sequence is 15 residues long. CDR1 MDHEN and CDR2 SYDVKM come from the germline V gene. Study results and caveats: Both blood CD4+ and CD8+ T cells showed clonal growth by week 6 at 0.1 to 3.0 mg/kg.

Generated by immunoSEQ multiplex PCR, the TCRdb table keeps only in-frame clones and is missing some. In the table there are over 75,000 clones, about 90% of which are singletons. Worth noting for this clone: Its target is not known.

The V gene is TRBV28, the J gene TRBJ2-2; TRBD1 agrees at 7 bases. Sequenced here: CD4+ or CD8+ T cells sorted from blood, sampled in a trial of the OX40 agonist ivuxolimab. This TCR was recovered from an adult with an advanced solid tumor such as melanoma, head and neck, liver or kidney cancer. CDR3 region: CASSSTGVPTGELFF. The CDR3 DNA reads TGTGCCAGCAGTTCAACAGGGGTTCCCACCGGGGAGCTGTTTTTT.